The rows below give T cell receptor beta chains drawn from one sample of a study of cytomegalovirus exposure and HLA in healthy donors. Measured with immunoSEQ multiplex PCR; TCRdb has only the in-frame clones, and not every one. The sample contains tens of thousands of clones, over 75% of which appear only once. The sequenced sample consisted of PBMCs. These receptors originate from a woman aged 30 to 39 in good health and CMV-seronegative. CDR3s leave out the opening cysteine and the closing phenylalanine or tryptophan. Fields, in order: V gene, CDR3 protein.

v_gene: TRBV4-1
CDR3aa: ASSPSEGLVLRSNQPQH

v_gene: TRBV9
CDR3aa: ASSVDGYGYT

v_gene: TRBV5-4
CDR3aa: ASSSIEGLAKNIQY

v_gene: TRBV10-3
CDR3aa: AAATSGTGPYEQY

v_gene: TRBV15
CDR3aa: ATSRERGSYNEQF

v_gene: TRBV4-3
CDR3aa: ASSQDPGQGEGNTIY

v_gene: TRBV9
CDR3aa: ASSVGTGSNQPQH

v_gene: TRBV15
CDR3aa: ATSRDRSGTEAF

v_gene: TRBV20-1
CDR3aa: SVQGGTEAF

v_gene: TRBV25-1
CDR3aa: ASSGQGARELF

v_gene: TRBV27
CDR3aa: ASSFLTENIQY

v_gene: TRBV9
CDR3aa: ASSVQLALDTQY

v_gene: TRBV25-1
CDR3aa: ASSDLAGGYEQY

v_gene: TRBV7-9
CDR3aa: ASSLTSGSSYEQY

v_gene: TRBV6-1
CDR3aa: ASSAIRFDGREQF

v_gene: TRBV7-8
CDR3aa: ASSIRDTYEQY

v_gene: TRBV4-3
CDR3aa: ASSQKGRSTEAF

v_gene: TRBV9
CDR3aa: ASSPVSGPNNEQF

v_gene: TRBV11-3
CDR3aa: ASSPDSISTDTQY

v_gene: TRBV10-3
CDR3aa: AIVGLRETQY

v_gene: TRBV7-9
CDR3aa: ASSPTERDRQAF

v_gene: TRBV4-3
CDR3aa: ASSQEQSPNYEQY